The 20 T cell receptor beta chains below were found in one sample sequenced in a study of blood T cell repertoires in COVID-19. Assay used: immunoSEQ multiplex PCR; TCRdb lists only in-frame clones, some missing. The repertoire holds some 42,000 clones, roughly 88% seen once, with 3.7% in the top ten. The material sequenced was peripheral blood. The receptor set was obtained from a human donor in a cohort sampled during active COVID-19.

This rearrangement joins TRBV19 to TRBJ2-7; D is unclear. The V end lost 5 bases, the J end lost 3 bases, and 17 bases lay between the germline ends. Germline loops: CDR1 LNHDA, CDR2 SQIVND (reference sequence). The CDR3 runs 15 residues. The CDR3: CASSRRPNDGYEQYF. The CDR3, as DNA: TGTGCCAGTAGTCGGAGACCAAATGACGGCTACGAGCAGTACTTC. The variable domain in full, completed from reference TRBV19 and TRBJ2-7, reads DGGITQSPKYLFRKEGQNVTLSCEQNLNHDAMYWYRQDPGQGLRLIYYSQIVNDFQKGDIAEGYSVSREKKESFPLTVTSAQKNPTAFYLCASSRRPNDGYEQYFGPGTRLTVT.

The chain is built from TRBV21-1 and TRBJ2-7; TRBD1, the table's D call, was not compared with the DNA. TRBV21-1 is a recognized pseudogene. The CDR3 has 15 residues. The CDR3 is CASSKHTTGGSEQYF. The CDR3 DNA reads as TGTGCCAGCAGCAAGCACACGACAGGCGGGTCCGAGCAGTACTTC.

This clone was recorded once. The V gene is TRBV4-1, the J gene TRBJ2-7; a possible D gene is TRBD1 (6 bases). Between the trimmed V and J ends, which lost 5 bases and 4 bases, there was a span of 12 bases. The length of the CDR3 is 13 residues. CDR1 MGHRA and CDR2 YSYEKL come from the germline V gene. CDR3 in DNA: TGCGCCAGCAGCACAGGGTTTAGTTACGAGCAGTACTTC. This gives the protein CASSTGFSYEQYF.

J is TRBJ1-5 and V is TRBV2; D is possibly TRBD1 (6 bases). This CDR3 region has 14 residues. Germline loops: CDR1 SNHLY, CDR2 FYNNEI. Trimming shortened V by 6 bases and J by 6 bases, and 15 bases separated the two germline ends. The CDR3 DNA reads as TGTGCCAGCAGCGACCAGGGGCAGGGTCAGCCCCAGCATTTT. Translated, it gives CASSDQGQGQPQHF. Together with reference TRBV2 and TRBJ1-5, the CDR3 gives the full variable domain: EPEVTQTPSHQVTQMGQEVILRCVPISNHLYFYWYRQILGQKVEFLVSFYNNEISEKSEIFDDQFSVERPDGSNFTLKIRSTKLEDSAMYFCASSDQGQGQPQHFGDGTRLSIL.

This rearrangement joins TRBV28 to TRBJ1-4, with no clear D. V dropped 5 bases and J dropped 5 bases, with 9 bases sitting between them. CDR1 and CDR2 (germline): MDHEN, SYDVKM. CDR3 length equals 13 residues. CDR3 residues: CASSIILNEKLFF. The CDR3 DNA is TGTGCCAGCAGTATAATCCTGAATGAAAAACTGTTTTTT.

The chain uses TRBV7-2 and TRBJ2-7; no clear D. Deletions cut 5 bases from V and 3 bases from J, with 11 bases between. In germline, CDR1 is SGHTA, CDR2 FQGNSA. CDR3 length: 13 residues. CDR3 nucleotide sequence: TGTGCCAGCAGCGACGACATAAGCTACGAGCAGTACTTC. Protein product: CASSDDISYEQYF. Filled out from reference TRBV7-2 and TRBJ2-7, the complete variable domain reads GAGVSQSPSNKVTEKGKDVELRCDPISGHTALYWYRQSLGQGLEFLIYFQGNSAPDKSGLPSDRFSAERTGGSVSTLTIQRTQQEDSAVYLCASSDDISYEQYFGPGTRLTVT.

This chain uses TRBV27 with TRBJ2-7, with TRBD2 as a possible D gene (7 bases). V was cut by 2 bases and J by 4 bases, with 24 bases left in between. The CDR3 sequence is 18 residues long. CDR1 is MNHEY, CDR2 SMNVEV, per germline (reference sequence). This CDR3 is CASSLRRGLPGQSYEQYF. The CDR3 nucleotides are TGTGCCAGCAGTTTAAGGCGGGGGCTTCCGGGACAATCGTACGAGCAGTACTTC.

The gene calls are TRBV7-2 and TRBJ2-1; 13 bases line up with TRBD2. J gave up 5 bases and V 1 base, and 8 bases lay outside the gene matches. The CDR3 extends over 18 amino acids. CDR1 is SGHTA, CDR2 FQGNSA, per germline. The CDR3 DNA reads TGTGCCAGCAGCTTAGTGATACTAGCGGGAGGGCCCGACAATGAGCAGTTCTTC. It yields the protein CASSLVILAGGPDNEQFF.

V and J are TRBV5-1 and TRBJ2-3; 10 nucleotides agree with TRBD1. This CDR3 is 17 amino acids long. CDR1 is SGHRS, CDR2 YFSETQ, per germline. V dropped 4 bases and J dropped 0; count of bases not matched to a gene: 8. The CDR3 loop is CASSVHTGQGSTDTQYF. CDR3 bases: TGCGCCAGCAGCGTACATACGGGACAGGGGAGCACAGATACGCAGTATTTT.

The chain employs TRBV6-2 or TRBV6-3 and TRBJ1-6; D gene uncertain. This CDR3 region has 16 residues. V was pared by 0 bases and J by 5 bases, with 11 bases between. Germline lookup yields CDR1 MNHEY and CDR2 SVGEGT. CDR3 sequence reads: CASSYSMIRDNSPLHF. The CDR3 region has the DNA TGTGCCAGCAGTTACTCGATGATAAGAGATAATTCACCCCTCCACTTT.

This clone was counted between two and nine times. The chain employs TRBV7-3 and TRBJ1-1, with D possibly TRBD1 on 5 matching bases. Germline V gene sequence: CDR1 SGHTA, CDR2 FQGTGA. V shed 5 bases and J shed 3 bases, with 19 bases lying between them. This CDR3 contains 16 residues. In DNA, the CDR3 is TGTGCCAGCAGCCTACCCCCGGGGGGTGGGGACACTGAAGCTTTCTTT. Its translation: CASSLPPGGGDTEAFF.

This rearrangement joins TRBV7-3 to TRBJ2-1, with TRBD2 matching over 12 bases. The CDR3 is 15 amino acids. Germline CDR1 is SGHTA and CDR2 is FQGTGA. V gave up 6 bases and J gave up 9 bases; unmatched junction bases: 9. CDR3 in amino acids: CASSLTSGRYPEQFF. CDR3 in DNA: TGTGCCAGCAGTTTGACTAGCGGGAGATATCCTGAGCAGTTCTTC.

This clone came up once. The chain has TRBV5-1 and TRBJ1-2, with D perhaps TRBD1 (5 bases). The CDR3 has 14 residues. With 8 bases removed from V and 5 bases from J, the gap between germline ends came to 19 bases. Germline CDR1 and CDR2: SGHRS and YFSETQ. CDR3 in amino acids: CASTREGASYGYTF. CDR3 coding DNA: TGCGCCAGTACGCGGGAAGGGGCGTCATATGGCTACACCTTC.

The genes are TRBV9 and TRBJ1-6, with 9 bases that match TRBD1. Germline V gene sequence: CDR1 SGDLS, CDR2 YYNGEE. The V gene end was trimmed by 3 bases and the J gene end by 8 bases; junction bases not matched to a gene: 6. This CDR3 has 15 residues. The CDR3 region has the DNA TGTGCCAGCAGCGAGGGGACAGGGTTTGATTCACCCCTCCACTTT. This translates into CASSEGTGFDSPLHF.

This clone was seen only once. This chain links TRBV2 with TRBJ2-7, with 10 bases aligning to TRBD2. Germline trimming cut 3 bases from V and 4 bases from J; bases unmatched to any gene: 15. Germline V gene data show CDR1 as SNHLY and CDR2 as FYNNEI. The CDR3 covers 18 residues. The CDR3 region is CASSEEGLLAGFAYEQYF. DNA of the CDR3: TGTGCCAGCAGTGAGGAGGGATTACTAGCGGGATTCGCATACGAGCAGTACTTC.

The V gene is TRBV24-1, the J gene TRBJ1-5; D not resolved. This CDR3 region has 13 residues. Germline CDR1 KGHDR, CDR2 SFDVKD. V lost 3 bases to trimming and J lost 3 bases, with 5 bases between them. This chain's CDR3 is CATSDSNNQPQHF. The CDR3 coding sequence is TGTGCCACCAGTGATAGCAACAATCAGCCCCAGCATTTT.

The chain carries TRBV7-6 and TRBJ2-1; 7 bases match TRBD2. The junction had 5 bases not matched to a gene; V was cut back by 5 bases and J by 4 bases. CDR1 SGHVS and CDR2 FNYEAQ come from the germline V gene. The CDR3 contains 14 residues. DNA of the CDR3: TGTGCCAGCAGCCCTAGCGGAACGTACAATGAGCAGTTCTTC. Translating it yields CASSPSGTYNEQFF.

This clone appeared a few times. The chain couples TRBV4-1 to TRBJ2-1; 12 bases line up with TRBD2. V lost 6 bases to trimming and J lost 6 bases; unmatched junction nucleotides: 6. CDR3 length equals 15 residues. Germline assignment: CDR1 MGHRA and CDR2 YSYEKL. The CDR3 nucleotides read TGCGCCAGCAGGGCGGGACTAGCGGGTTCCAATGAGCAGTTCTTC. As protein: CASRAGLAGSNEQFF.

This chain uses TRBV5-5 with TRBJ1-4; D not resolved. In germline, CDR1 is SGHKS, CDR2 YYEKEE (reference sequence). Trimming shortened V by 4 bases and J by 10 bases, and 17 bases separated the two germline ends. This CDR3 is built from 14 residues. The CDR3 DNA follows: TGTGCCAGCAGCCCAGACCCGCTCGGAGGAAAACTGTTTTTT. Translating gives CASSPDPLGGKLFF. The variable domain in full, with the rest retrieved from reference TRBV5-5 and TRBJ1-4, is DAGVTQSPTHLIKTRGQQVTLRCSPISGHKSVSWYQQVLGQGPQFIFQYYEKEERGRGNFPDRFSARQFPNYSSELNVNALLLGDSALYLCASSPDPLGGKLFFGSGTQLSVL.

This clone was counted once. The chain carries TRBV7-2 and TRBJ2-7, with 7 bases fitting TRBD1. The CDR3 extends over 15 amino acids. From germline, CDR1 is SGHTA and CDR2 FQGNSA. V was pared by 3 bases and J by 0 bases, with 5 bases of the junction left unmatched. CDR3 DNA: TGTGCCAGCAGCTTCTCCTCAGGGGGCTCCTACGAGCAGTACTTC. Protein product: CASSFSSGGSYEQYF.